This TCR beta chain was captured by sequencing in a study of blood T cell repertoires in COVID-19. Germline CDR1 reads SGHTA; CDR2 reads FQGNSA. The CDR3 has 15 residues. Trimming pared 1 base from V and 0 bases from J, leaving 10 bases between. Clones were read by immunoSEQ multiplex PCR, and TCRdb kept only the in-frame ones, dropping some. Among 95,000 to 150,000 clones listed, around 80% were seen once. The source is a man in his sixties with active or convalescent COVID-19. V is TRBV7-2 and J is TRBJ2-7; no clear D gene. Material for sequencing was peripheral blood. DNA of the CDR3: TGTGCCAGCAGCTTAGTAGTTCTACCCTCCTACGAGCAGTACTTC. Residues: CASSLVVLPSYEQYF.